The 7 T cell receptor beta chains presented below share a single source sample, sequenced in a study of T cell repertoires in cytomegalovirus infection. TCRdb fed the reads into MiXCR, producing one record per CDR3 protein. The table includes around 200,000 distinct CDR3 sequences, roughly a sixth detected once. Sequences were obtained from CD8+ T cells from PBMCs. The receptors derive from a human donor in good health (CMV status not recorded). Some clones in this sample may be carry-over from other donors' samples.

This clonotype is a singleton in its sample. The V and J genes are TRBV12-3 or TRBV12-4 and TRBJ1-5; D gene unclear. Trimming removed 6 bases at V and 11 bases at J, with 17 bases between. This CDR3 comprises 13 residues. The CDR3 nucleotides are TGTGCCAGCAGCCCGGGCCCTGGGGTGGCCCAGCATTTT. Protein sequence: CASSPGPGVAQHF.

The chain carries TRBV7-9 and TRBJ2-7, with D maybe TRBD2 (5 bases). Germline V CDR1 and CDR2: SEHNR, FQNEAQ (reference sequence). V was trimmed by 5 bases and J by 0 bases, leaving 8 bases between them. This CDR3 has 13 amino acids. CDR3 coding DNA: TGTGCCAGCAGCCCGGGGTTCTCCTACGAGCAGTACTTC. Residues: CASSPGFSYEQYF.

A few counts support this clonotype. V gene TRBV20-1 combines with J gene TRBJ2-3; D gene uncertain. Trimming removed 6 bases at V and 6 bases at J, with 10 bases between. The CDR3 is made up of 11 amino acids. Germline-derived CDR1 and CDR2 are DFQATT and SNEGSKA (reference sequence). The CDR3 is CSATPSDTQYF. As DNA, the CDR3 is TGCAGTGCCACTCCATCCGATACGCAGTATTTT.

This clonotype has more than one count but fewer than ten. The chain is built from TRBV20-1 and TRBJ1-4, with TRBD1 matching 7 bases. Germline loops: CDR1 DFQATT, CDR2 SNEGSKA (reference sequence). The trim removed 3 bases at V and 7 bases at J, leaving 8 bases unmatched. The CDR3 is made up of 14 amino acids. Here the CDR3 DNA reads TGCAGTGCTAGTCTCGGGACAGCGACTGAAAAACTGTTTTTT. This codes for CSASLGTATEKLFF.

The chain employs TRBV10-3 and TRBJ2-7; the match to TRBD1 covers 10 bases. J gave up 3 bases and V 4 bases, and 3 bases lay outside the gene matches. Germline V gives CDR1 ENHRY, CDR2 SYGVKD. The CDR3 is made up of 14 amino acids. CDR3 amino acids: CAISGTGGFYEQYF. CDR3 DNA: TGTGCCATCAGTGGGACAGGGGGATTCTACGAGCAGTACTTC.

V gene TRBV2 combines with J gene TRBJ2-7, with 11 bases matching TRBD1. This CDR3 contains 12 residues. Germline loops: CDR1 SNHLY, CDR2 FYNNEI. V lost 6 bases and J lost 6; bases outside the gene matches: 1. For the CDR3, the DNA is TGTGCCAGCAGGGGACAGGGGGTCGAGCAGTACTTC. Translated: CASRGQGVEQYF.

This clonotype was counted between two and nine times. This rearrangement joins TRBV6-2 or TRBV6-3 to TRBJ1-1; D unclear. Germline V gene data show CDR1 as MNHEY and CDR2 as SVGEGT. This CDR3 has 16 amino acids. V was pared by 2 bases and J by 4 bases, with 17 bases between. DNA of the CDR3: TGTGCCAGCAGTTACGGATTCGAGGACTCAGCCACTGAAGCTTTCTTT. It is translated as CASSYGFEDSATEAFF.